This T cell receptor beta chain comes out of a study of cytomegalovirus exposure and HLA in healthy donors. Study findings and constraints: Later analysis associated a missense DCLRE1C variant with TCR beta V- and J-gene trimming. Being indistinguishable, some V segments were excluded, TRBV6-2 and TRBV6-3 among them.

Trimming cost V 5 bases and J 0 bases; bases outside gene matches: 7. CDR3 length: 16 residues. Germline V gene data show CDR1 as SGHVS and CDR2 as FNYEAQ. PCR used 60 Vbeta primers and 13 Jbeta primers. The assay was immunoSEQ multiplex PCR, and TCRdb's table has in-frame clones only and misses some. The data contain roughly 120,000 clones, 75% to 85% of them singletons. This clone was seen a handful of times. Antigen specificity is unknown. The rearrangement uses TRBV7-6 and TRBJ1-5, with 7 bases fitting TRBD1. This receptor was obtained from a man aged 40-55 years in good health and CMV-seronegative. Sequenced input: PBMCs. The CDR3 region has the DNA TGTGCCAGCAGCGGGGGGACAGTTTATAGCAATCAGCCCCAGCATTTT. Amino acids: CASSGGTVYSNQPQHF. Combining the CDR3 with reference TRBV7-6 and TRBJ1-5 gives the whole variable domain GAGVSQSPRYKVTKRGQDVALRCDPISGHVSLYWYRQALGQGPEFLTYFNYEAQQDKSGLPNDRFSAERPEGSISTLTIQRTEQRDSAMYRCASSGGTVYSNQPQHFGDGTRLSIL.